A single sample gave rise to the 30 T cell receptor beta chains below, sequenced in a study of blood T cell repertoires in COVID-19. Libraries were prepared by immunoSEQ multiplex PCR; TCRdb keeps only in-frame clonotypes and omits some of them. The data show a few hundred thousand clones, 80% to 90% seen once. The specimen sequenced was PBMCs or T cells enriched from blood (not recorded which). All receptors derive from a woman aged 18-29 years who had recovered from COVID-19.

In DNA, the CDR3 is TGTGCCAGCAGTTGGACACAGGGGAATGGCTACACCTTC. Its translation is CASSWTQGNGYTF. V is TRBV12-3 or TRBV12-4 and J is TRBJ1-2; 7 bases align to TRBD1. The CDR3 consists of 13 residues. The ends lost 4 bases at V and 6 bases at J; junction bases unmatched: 5.

This clone was seen only a few times. This chain uses TRBV27 with TRBJ2-7; 7 positions match TRBD2. The CDR3 runs 14 residues. Germline CDR1 is MNHEY and CDR2 is SMNVEV (reference sequence). Germline trimming cut 7 bases from V and 1 base from J; bases unmatched to any gene: 7. The CDR3 reads CASTQGGPSYEQYF. The CDR3, as DNA: TGTGCCAGCACTCAGGGAGGGCCTTCCTACGAGCAGTACTTC.

This sequence joins TRBV30 and TRBJ1-5; no firm D call. Trimming removed 4 bases at V and 4 bases at J, with 11 bases between. Germline V CDR1 and CDR2: GTSNPN, SVGIG (reference sequence). There are 13 residues in the CDR3. The chain's CDR3 is CAWTLTGNQPQHF. The CDR3 region has the DNA TGTGCCTGGACCCTGACTGGAAATCAGCCCCAGCATTTT.

The CDR3 here is CASSQGLAAHTQYF. The CDR3 DNA reads as TGCGCCAGCAGCCAAGGACTAGCAGCTCATACGCAGTATTTT. The gene calls are TRBV4-3 and TRBJ2-3, with 7 bases that match TRBD2. After removal of 1 base from V and 7 bases from J, the junction contained 5 bases not matched to a gene. The germline gives CDR1 LGHNA, CDR2 YSLEER. The CDR3 loop spans 14 amino acids.

The chain carries TRBV28 and TRBJ2-7; TRBD2 is a possible D gene (6 bases). Looked up from germline, CDR1 is MDHEN and CDR2 is SYDVKM. Trimming removed 3 bases from V and 0 bases from J, with 12 bases in between. CDR3 length equals 15 residues. CDR3 sequence reads: CASSFRRGLSYEQYF. CDR3 DNA: TGTGCCAGCAGTTTTCGGAGGGGCCTCTCCTACGAGCAGTACTTC.

This chain uses TRBV10-3 with TRBJ1-4, with 8 bases lining up with TRBD1. V lost 4 bases, J lost 4 bases, and 11 bases stayed unmatched. Germline CDR1 ENHRY, CDR2 SYGVKD. This CDR3 has 17 residues. The CDR3 protein is CAISAGQGYFFNEKLFF. The CDR3 region has the DNA TGTGCCATCAGTGCTGGACAGGGCTACTTTTTTAATGAAAAACTGTTTTTT.

The chain joins TRBV4-2 to TRBJ2-3; TRBD2 aligns across 12 bases. V gave up 0 bases and J gave up 4 bases; unmatched junction bases: 14. The CDR3 extends over 20 amino acids. Germline loops: CDR1 LGHNA, CDR2 YNFKEQ. The chain's CDR3 is CASSQDRPTSGSTSADTQYF. The DNA of the CDR3 is TGTGCCAGCAGCCAAGATAGGCCGACTAGCGGGAGCACTAGCGCAGATACGCAGTATTTT.

This sequence joins TRBV19 and TRBJ2-3; D might be TRBD2 (6 bases). The germline V and J ends were trimmed by 3 bases and 2 bases, with 12 bases remaining between them. This CDR3 contains 15 residues. The germline gives CDR1 LNHDA, CDR2 SQIVND (reference sequence). The CDR3 DNA is TGTGCCAGTAGTATGAGGGCGGGACCCACAGATACGCAGTATTTT. Amino acid sequence: CASSMRAGPTDTQYF.

The chain has TRBV19 and TRBJ1-5; 9 bases are a match to TRBD1. V trimming: 5 bases; J trimming: 3 bases; junction bases outside the gene matches: 2. CDR3 length: 14 amino acids. Germline CDR1 LNHDA, CDR2 SQIVND (reference sequence). CDR3 bases: TGTGCCAGTAGTCGGACAGGGGACAATCAGCCCCAGCATTTT. It encodes CASSRTGDNQPQHF.

The CDR3 here is CASSVWTSGFEETQYF. CDR3 nucleotide sequence: TGTGCCAGCAGTGTTTGGACTAGCGGGTTTGAAGAGACCCAGTACTTC. V gene TRBV2 combines with J gene TRBJ2-5; 11 bases map to TRBD2. This CDR3 comprises 16 residues. V lost 4 bases, J lost 3 bases, and 7 bases stayed unmatched. Germline V gene data show CDR1 as SNHLY and CDR2 as FYNNEI.

This chain connects TRBV7-2 to TRBJ1-1, with D uncertain. Deletions cut 4 bases from V and 0 bases from J, with 9 bases between. Germline V lookup: CDR1 SGHTA, CDR2 FQGNSA. This CDR3 region has 14 residues. DNA for the CDR3: TGTGCCAGCAGCTACACCGCAATGAACACTGAAGCTTTCTTT. It encodes CASSYTAMNTEAFF.

V gene TRBV24-1 combines with J gene TRBJ1-2; D is perhaps TRBD1 (6 bases). This CDR3 has 13 residues. Looked up from germline, CDR1 is KGHDR and CDR2 is SFDVKD. V lost 7 bases and J lost 8, with 16 bases in between. CDR3: CATSTAGVGGYTF. As DNA, the CDR3 is TGTGCCACCAGCACCGCAGGGGTAGGCGGCTACACCTTC.

V gene TRBV19 combines with J gene TRBJ1-4; TRBD1 matches at 7 bases. The CDR3 is made up of 13 amino acids. The V and J ends lost 11 bases and 4 bases, in that order; junction bases with no gene match: 7. In germline, CDR1 is LNHDA, CDR2 SQIVND (reference sequence). CDR3 loop: CAGPGQLNEKLFF. CDR3 nucleotides: TGTGCCGGACCGGGACAGCTTAATGAAAAACTGTTTTTT.

The V call is TRBV4-3, the J call TRBJ2-1, with D perhaps matching TRBD2 (5 bases). The V and J ends lost 3 bases and 10 bases respectively, with 13 bases between them. CDR1 and CDR2 (germline): LGHNA, YSLEER. The length of the CDR3 is 13 residues. CDR3 nucleotides: TGCGCCAGCAGCCATGCCGGGAACCCCGAGCAGTTCTTC. Translated, it gives CASSHAGNPEQFF.

The genes are TRBV12-3 or TRBV12-4 and TRBJ2-5, with 9 bases lining up with TRBD2. V shed 9 bases, J shed 4 bases, and the junction held 6 bases outside the gene matches. The CDR3 has 13 residues. This CDR3 is CASKRRGGETQYF. In DNA form, the CDR3 reads TGTGCCAGTAAGCGGCGGGGGGGAGAGACCCAGTACTTC.

This chain links TRBV5-8 with TRBJ2-1, with 8 bases lining up with TRBD2. Germline-derived CDR1 and CDR2 are SGHTS and YDEGEE. J lost 4 bases, V lost 4 bases, and 7 bases had no gene match. The CDR3 is 15 residues long. This CDR3 is CASSSRGRKYNEQFF. CDR3 in DNA: TGTGCCAGCAGCAGTCGCGGGAGGAAGTACAATGAGCAGTTCTTC.

The gene calls are TRBV28 and TRBJ1-5, with TRBD1 matching over 8 bases. V was pared by 5 bases and J by 6 bases, with 6 bases of the junction left unmatched. CDR1 is MDHEN and CDR2 is SYDVKM in the germline V gene. This CDR3 has 14 residues. The CDR3 DNA is TGTGCCAGCAGTCCCGGACAGGGAACTCAGCCCCAGCATTTT. Amino acids: CASSPGQGTQPQHF. Filled out from reference TRBV28 and TRBJ1-5, the complete variable domain reads DVKVTQSSRYLVKRTGEKVFLECVQDMDHENMFWYRQDPGLGLRLIYFSYDVKMKEKGDIPEGYSVSREKKERFSLILESASTNQTSMYLCASSPGQGTQPQHFGDGTRLSIL.

The V gene is TRBV24-1, the J gene TRBJ2-7; weak D call: TRBD2 (5 bases). Germline lookup yields CDR1 KGHDR and CDR2 SFDVKD. The ends were cut back, 0 bases at V and 6 bases at J, with 5 bases in the middle. This CDR3 is 12 amino acids long. The CDR3 region is CATSDLAGEQYF. The CDR3 DNA is TGTGCCACCAGTGATTTGGCGGGCGAGCAGTACTTC.

CDR3 DNA sequence: TGTGCCATCAGTGGCCGGGTAGCGGGAGGGCCGGTGCTGGCAGATACGCAGTATTTT. It is translated as CAISGRVAGGPVLADTQYF. V usage is TRBV10-3 and J usage is TRBJ2-3, with 11 bases fitting TRBD2. Germline CDR1 reads ENHRY; CDR2 reads SYGVKD. With 4 bases clipped from V and 4 bases from J, the junction kept 16 bases outside the gene matches. The CDR3 extends over 19 amino acids.

This chain connects TRBV7-2 to TRBJ2-1; 10 bases are shared with TRBD2. This CDR3 is 17 amino acids long. CDR1 SGHTA and CDR2 FQGNSA come from the germline V gene. J was trimmed by 0 bases and V by 1 base; bases with no gene match: 3. The CDR3 sequence is CASSLESSGSSYNEQFF. The CDR3 nucleotides read TGTGCCAGCAGCTTAGAGTCTAGCGGGAGCTCCTACAATGAGCAGTTCTTC. The entire variable domain, with the rest obtained from reference TRBV7-2 and TRBJ2-1, is as follows: GAGVSQSPSNKVTEKGKDVELRCDPISGHTALYWYRQSLGQGLEFLIYFQGNSAPDKSGLPSDRFSAERTGGSVSTLTIQRTQQEDSAVYLCASSLESSGSSYNEQFFGPGTRLTVL.

In its sample, this clone was seen a few times. The chain employs TRBV7-2 and TRBJ2-3; tentative D call: TRBD2 (5 bases). Per the germline V gene, CDR1 is SGHTA and CDR2 is FQGNSA. V was pared by 1 base and J by 0 bases, with 14 bases between. The CDR3 runs to 17 residues. The CDR3 reads CASSLGRRGTSTDTQYF. CDR3 nucleotides: TGTGCCAGCAGCTTAGGGAGGCGCGGAACAAGCACAGATACGCAGTATTTT.

The rearrangement joins TRBV6-5 to TRBJ1-5; D not certain. This CDR3 comprises 14 residues. V was clipped by 6 bases and J by 0 bases, with 9 bases between them. Germline loops: CDR1 MNHEY, CDR2 SVGAGI. As DNA, the CDR3 is TGTGCCAGCAGACCAGTGAATAGCAATCAGCCCCAGCATTTT. This encodes CASRPVNSNQPQHF.

The CDR3 DNA reads as TGTGCCAGCAGCAGACACACAGGGGACCACGAGCAGTACTTC. Residues: CASSRHTGDHEQYF. The chain recombines TRBV11-2 with TRBJ2-7; 7 bases are shared with TRBD1. The V gene's germline CDR1 is SGHAT and CDR2 FQNNGV. Trimming cost V 5 bases and J 5 bases; bases outside gene matches: 9. The CDR3 is 14 residues long.

The chain combines TRBV9 with TRBJ2-1, with 11 bases that match TRBD2. Germline loops: CDR1 SGDLS, CDR2 YYNGEE. This CDR3 spans 11 amino acids. V was pared by 4 bases and J by 14 bases, with 2 bases of the junction left unmatched. CDR3 DNA: TGTGCCAGCAGCAAACTAGCGGGGGAGTTCTTC. Translating gives CASSKLAGEFF.

V usage is TRBV20-1 and J usage is TRBJ2-3, with 12 positions matching TRBD2. V was pared by 3 bases and J by 2 bases, with 12 bases of the junction left unmatched. Per the germline V gene, CDR1 is DFQATT and CDR2 is SNEGSKA (reference sequence). The CDR3 runs 18 residues. This CDR3 reads CSASKTGLAGGYTDTQYF. DNA for the CDR3: TGCAGTGCTAGTAAAACCGGGCTAGCGGGGGGGTACACAGATACGCAGTATTTT.

The genes are TRBV5-1 and TRBJ1-5; unclear D gene. CDR3 length: 14 amino acids. V gave up 2 bases and J gave up 2 bases, with 8 bases separating them. Germline values: CDR1 SGHRS, CDR2 YFSETQ. The CDR3 DNA is TGCGCCAGCAGCTTTGAGGGAGGCAATCAGCCCCAGCATTTT. Protein sequence: CASSFEGGNQPQHF.

A single count supports this clone. The junction departs from germline at one end; a sequencing error may be responsible. The gene calls are TRBV13 and TRBJ2-2; 7 bases map to TRBD1. This CDR3 contains 15 residues. The germline gives CDR1 PRHDT, CDR2 FYEKMQ (reference sequence). In DNA, the CDR3 is TGTGCCAGCAGCCCCGGGACAGCGAATACCGGGGAGCTGTTTTTT. It encodes CASSPGTANTGELFF.

V usage is TRBV6-6 and J usage is TRBJ2-1, with 14 bases matching TRBD2. V shed 5 bases, J shed 0 bases, and the junction held 9 bases outside the gene matches. The V gene's germline CDR1 is MNHNY and CDR2 SVGAGI (reference sequence). CDR3 length equals 19 residues. CDR3 nucleotide sequence: TGTGCCAGCAGTCGAGACGGGACTAGCGGGAGTGGCTCCTACAATGAGCAGTTCTTC. Protein: CASSRDGTSGSGSYNEQFF.

The chain uses TRBV2 and TRBJ1-1; TRBD1 might be the D (6 bases). The CDR3 sequence is 14 residues long. The V gene lost 5 bases and the J gene lost 4 bases, with 14 bases spanning the gap. CDR1 is SNHLY, CDR2 FYNNEI, per germline. This CDR3 is CASSRQGSGTEAFF. In DNA, the CDR3 is TGTGCCAGCAGTCGGCAGGGGTCCGGCACTGAAGCTTTCTTT.

The chain links TRBV28 to TRBJ1-4; tentative D call: TRBD1 (6 bases). The CDR3 covers 23 residues. Germline CDR1 and CDR2: MDHEN and SYDVKM. Trimming left V 4 bases short and J 0 bases short, with 33 bases between. CDR3 sequence reads: CASSSAIPRGGLPEVATNEKLFF. The CDR3 DNA reads TGTGCCAGCAGTTCAGCAATCCCCAGGGGTGGGTTGCCCGAAGTTGCAACTAATGAAAAACTGTTTTTT.